The source of this T cell receptor beta chain is a study of vaccination effects on CD4 cells after COVID-19. Assay used: immunoSEQ multiplex PCR; TCRdb lists only in-frame clones, some missing. The sample carries around 30,000 clones, roughly 80% recorded once. Whole-study findings and limits: The study got few convalescent patients and did not collect any early post-infection timepoints.

On this clone itself: The antigen is undetermined.

Germline loops: CDR1 SGHTA, CDR2 FQGTGA. Trimming took 5 bases from V and 5 from J; bases not matched to a gene: 10. The CDR3 runs to 15 residues. Before sequencing took place, the ViraFEST assay used viral peptide pools to expand antigen-specific CD4+ T cells. Following 10 days of culture, CD4+ T cells were isolated. All study participants received two doses of BNT162b2 or mRNA-1273 vaccine. The receptor comes from a human donor who received a COVID-19 vaccine. Some clones in this sample may be carry-over from other donors' samples. This chain connects TRBV7-3 to TRBJ1-2, with TRBD1 identical over 8 bases. The source was CD4+ T cells from PBMCs cultured with SARS-CoV-2 spike peptides, collected after COVID-19 vaccination. CDR3 DNA: TGTGCCAGCAGCCCTCCCCGGGACAGGTCGTATGGCTACACCTTC. It is translated as CASSPPRDRSYGYTF.